Following are 5 T cell receptor beta chains from one sample sequenced in a study of T cells after yellow fever vaccination (dated by TCRdb to about 2019). The library was prepared using 5' RACE. Reads for this sample came from an Illumina HiSeq 2500. TCRdb passed the public sequencing reads through fastp at Q25 and MiXCR, retaining productive beta sequences. Under each unique CDR3 protein, matching rows form one entry showing the most common genes and DNA. The sample profile shows just under 600,000 distinct CDR3 sequences; roughly 12% of them were found once. Of the sample, 11% to 15% falls within the top ten clones. The treatment or condition label, as the study defines it: live attenuated yellow fever vaccine strain. Material: PBMCs, obtained on the day of the yellow fever booster vaccination. These receptors were taken from a man aged 25 to 40 who received the YFV17D yellow fever vaccine.

This clonotype was recorded a few times. The V gene is TRBV20-1, the J gene TRBJ2-2, with 7 bases fitting TRBD1. The CDR3 consists of 16 residues. Germline assignment: CDR1 DFQATT and CDR2 SNEGSKA (reference sequence). V lost 0 bases to trimming and J lost 6 bases; unmatched junction nucleotides: 10. The CDR3 region has the DNA TGCAGTGCTAGAGAGTTAGAGGGGGCGGCTTCCGGGGAGCTGTTTTTT. Its protein product is CSARELEGAASGELFF.

The CDR3 loop is CASSLQGRTGELFF. DNA for the CDR3: TGTGCCAGCAGCTTACAGGGTCGAACCGGGGAGCTGTTTTTT. V is TRBV7-3 and J is TRBJ2-2, with D maybe TRBD1 (5 bases). The CDR3 is 14 residues long. Trimming stripped 2 bases from V and 5 bases from J, with 9 bases between. Germline V lookup: CDR1 SGHTA, CDR2 FQGTGA.

This chain links TRBV18 with TRBJ1-4; D gene ambiguous. The CDR3 is 14 amino acids. Germline-derived CDR1 and CDR2 are KGHSH and LQKENI. V gave up 5 bases and J gave up 7 bases, with 14 bases separating them. The CDR3 sequence is CASSSSANGEKLFF. Here the CDR3 DNA reads TGTGCCAGCTCATCGTCAGCTAACGGTGAAAAACTGTTTTTT.

This clonotype was found a few times. This rearrangement joins TRBV15 to TRBJ1-4; D possibly corresponds to TRBD1 (5 bases). The CDR3 is 21 amino acids. V was cut by 8 bases and J by 4 bases, with 35 bases left in between. Looked up from germline, CDR1 is LNHNV and CDR2 is YYDKDF (reference sequence). This CDR3 reads CATPRGEGKGPATEINEKLFF. DNA of the CDR3: TGTGCCACCCCAAGAGGGGAGGGAAAAGGCCCGGCCACTGAGATTAATGAAAAACTGTTTTTT. Using reference TRBV15 and TRBJ1-4 for the parts outside the CDR3, the full variable domain is DAMVIQNPRYQVTQFGKPVTLSCSQTLNHNVMYWYQQKSSQAPKLLFHYYDKDFNNEADTPDNFQSRRPNTSFCFLDIRSPGLGDTAMYLCATPRGEGKGPATEINEKLFFGSGTQLSVL.

This clonotype was seen a handful of times. The V and J genes are TRBV12-3 or TRBV12-4 and TRBJ2-2, with 7 positions matching TRBD2. This CDR3 region has 15 residues. V gave up 2 bases and J gave up 7 bases; unmatched junction bases: 7. CDR3: CASSLRGGPIGELFF. The CDR3 bases are TGTGCCAGCAGTTTACGGGGAGGGCCGATCGGGGAGCTGTTTTTT.